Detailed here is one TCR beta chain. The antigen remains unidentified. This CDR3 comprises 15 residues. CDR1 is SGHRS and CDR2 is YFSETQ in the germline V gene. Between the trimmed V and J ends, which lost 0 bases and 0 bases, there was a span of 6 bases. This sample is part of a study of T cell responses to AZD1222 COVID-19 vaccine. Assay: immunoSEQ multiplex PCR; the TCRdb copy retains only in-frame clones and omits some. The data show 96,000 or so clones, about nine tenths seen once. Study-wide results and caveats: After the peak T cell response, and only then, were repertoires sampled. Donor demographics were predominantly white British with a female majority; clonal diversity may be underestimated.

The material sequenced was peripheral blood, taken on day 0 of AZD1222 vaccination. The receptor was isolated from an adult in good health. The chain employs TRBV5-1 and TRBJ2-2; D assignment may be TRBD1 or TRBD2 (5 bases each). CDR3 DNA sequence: TGCGCCAGCAGCTTGGGGGGGACGAACACCGGGGAGCTGTTTTTT. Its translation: CASSLGGTNTGELFF.